Shown below are 4 T cell receptor beta chains from a single sample sequenced in a study of neurological immune-mediated disorders. MiXCR, applied by TCRdb to the 5' RACE reads, yields one record per CDR3 protein. The repertoire holds 70,000 or so distinct CDR3 sequences, with 3.2% as singletons. Sample: PBMCs. The source of these receptors is a woman aged 50 to 60 with multiple sclerosis.

This clonotype has a count of ten or more. The rearrangement links TRBV11-1 to TRBJ1-1; D might be TRBD1 (5 bases). The CDR3 consists of 13 residues. Germline CDR1 is SGHAT and CDR2 is FQDESV (reference sequence). V dropped 3 bases and J dropped 4 bases, with 9 bases sitting between them. Here the CDR3 DNA reads TGTGCCAGCAGCTTGGGGCGATCCACTGAAGCTTTCTTT. It is translated as CASSLGRSTEAFF.

At least ten counts were recorded for this clonotype. The chain has TRBV3-1 and TRBJ1-2; D is undetermined. The CDR3 length is 15 residues. V dropped 1 base and J dropped 4 bases, with 13 bases sitting between them. Germline V CDR1 and CDR2: LGHDT, YNNKEL (reference sequence). CDR3 region: CASSQALVGVYGYTF. The DNA of the CDR3 is TGTGCCAGCAGCCAAGCCTTAGTTGGGGTCTATGGCTACACCTTC.

This clonotype was recorded at least ten times. The V and J genes are TRBV5-5 and TRBJ1-1; no definite D call. This CDR3 contains 13 residues. Germline V gene sequence: CDR1 SGHKS, CDR2 YYEKEE (reference sequence). Trimming stripped 2 bases from V and 2 bases from J, with 7 bases between. This CDR3 is CASSLRPNTEAFF. CDR3 nucleotide sequence: TGTGCCAGCAGCTTAAGACCAAACACTGAAGCTTTCTTT.

This clonotype was detected many times. This chain's CDR3 is CASSQGVGDTQYF. Here the CDR3 DNA reads TGCGCCAGCAGCCAAGGGGTTGGAGATACGCAGTATTTT. The chain uses TRBV4-3 and TRBJ2-3; no definite D call. Between the trimmed V and J ends, which lost 1 base and 5 bases, there was a span of 7 bases. The CDR3 spans 13 residues. The germline gives CDR1 LGHNA, CDR2 YSLEER.